The text below deals with one T cell receptor beta chain. What it binds is not known. The junction shows a germline mismatch at one end, possibly a read error. The CDR3 has 12 residues. Germline V gene sequence: CDR1 SQVTM, CDR2 ANQGSEA. PCR was performed using 60 Vbeta and 13 Jbeta primers. Data came from immunoSEQ multiplex PCR; TCRdb stores just in-frame clones and leaves some out. Of about 150,000 clones in the sample, more than 75% are singletons; the top ten hold 1.4% to 1.5%. The sample belongs to a study of cytomegalovirus exposure and HLA in healthy donors. Findings and caveats of the study: Among the most significant clusters, several appeared linked to common viral pathogens in a later analysis.

The chain is built from TRBV29-1 and TRBJ1-2; 8 nucleotides line up with TRBD1. The TCR comes from a male donor in good health and CMV-seronegative. Sequenced input: PBMCs. DNA of the CDR3: TGCAGCGTAGAAGAGACAGGGGTAGGCTACACCTTC. This translates into CSVEETGVGYTF.